A selection of T cell receptor beta chains follows, all from one sample in a study of CD8 T cells in ankylosing spondylitis. TCRdb analysed the 5' RACE reads with MiXCR anew, one entry per CDR3 protein. The data contain about 30,000 distinct CDR3 sequences, 14% of them seen just once; the ten biggest clones take up less than 45%. Sequenced: blood. These receptors came from a male donor with ankylosing spondylitis or in good health (not recorded which). The CDR3 runs from the conserved cysteine through the conserved F or W. Each record gives: V gene, CDR3 length, D gene, clone size, J gene, CDR3 protein, CDR3 DNA. The D gene is left open where the match is weak. Not all rows give a size; the values are once, few, many and, for expanded clones, a class.

TRBV4-2,15,TRBD1,NA,TRBJ2-1,CASSQEQGAHNEQFF,TGTGCCAGCAGCCAAGAACAGGGGGCGCACAATGAGCAGTTCTTC
TRBV3-1,15,NA,NA,TRBJ2-2,CASSQVTENTGELFF,TGTGCCAGCAGCCAAGTGACAGAGAACACCGGGGAGCTGTTTTTT
TRBV6-5,15,NA,NA,TRBJ1-1,CASSPPAGESTEAFF,TGTGCCAGCAGCCCCCCCGCAGGGGAGAGCACTGAAGCTTTCTTT
TRBV12-3/TRBV12-4,14,NA,few,TRBJ2-1,CASSLGGNAREQFF,TGTGCCAGCAGTTTAGGGGGTAACGCCCGAGAGCAGTTCTTC
TRBV6-5,13,NA,few,TRBJ1-2,CASSSVPDYGYTF,TGTGCCAGCAGTTCGGTCCCCGACTATGGCTACACCTTC
TRBV7-2,16,NA,few,TRBJ2-3,CASSLGGQLGSDTQYF,TGTGCCAGCAGCTTAGGAGGGCAGCTAGGGTCGGATACGCAGTATTTT
TRBV7-9,14,NA,few,TRBJ2-7,CASSSSFFAYEQYF,TGTGCCAGCAGCTCAAGTTTTTTCGCCTACGAGCAGTACTTC
TRBV7-2,14,NA,few,TRBJ1-1,CASSFRLPLAEAFF,TGTGCCAGCAGCTTCCGACTTCCGCTCGCAGAAGCTTTCTTT
TRBV27,14,TRBD1,few,TRBJ1-2,CASSLGQGAYGYTF,TGTGCCAGCAGTCTCGGACAGGGGGCGTATGGCTACACCTTC
TRBV5-5,14,TRBD1,NA,TRBJ2-2,CASSADRGRPELFF,TGTGCCAGCAGCGCGGACAGGGGGCGCCCAGAGCTGTTTTTT
TRBV7-9,13,NA,few,TRBJ2-1,CASSGRLDNEQFF,TGTGCCAGCAGCGGCCGACTGGACAATGAGCAGTTCTTC
TRBV7-9,15,NA,few,TRBJ2-1,CASSPAGQPYNEQFF,TGTGCCAGCAGCCCCGCGGGACAGCCCTACAATGAGCAGTTCTTC
TRBV7-2,15,NA,few,TRBJ2-3,CASSLRSPPGDTQYF,TGTGCCAGCAGCTTGAGATCCCCCCCGGGGGATACGCAGTATTTT
TRBV7-2,13,NA,NA,TRBJ2-5,CASSYLSTETQYF,TGTGCCAGCAGCTACCTTAGTACAGAGACCCAGTACTTC
TRBV6-6,14,NA,NA,TRBJ2-2,CASSYRGPTGELFF,TGTGCCAGCAGTTACCGTGGGCCCACCGGGGAGCTGTTTTTT
TRBV7-2,13,NA,NA,TRBJ2-2,CASSISVTGELFF,TGTGCCAGCAGCATTAGCGTAACCGGGGAGCTGTTTTTT
TRBV7-2,16,NA,NA,TRBJ1-4,CASSLARAQGNEKLFF,TGTGCCAGCAGCTTAGCCCGGGCTCAGGGGAATGAAAAACTGTTTTTT
TRBV29-1,11,NA,NA,TRBJ2-3,CSVGGTDTQYF,TGCAGCGTTGGCGGCACAGATACGCAGTATTTT
TRBV27,14,TRBD1,NA,TRBJ2-4,CASSLGRGIDIQYF,TGTGCCAGCAGTCTCGGCAGGGGGATAGACATTCAGTACTTC
TRBV4-3,15,NA,NA,TRBJ2-1,CASSPLEGAGNEQFF,TGCGCCAGCAGCCCCCTGGAAGGAGCCGGCAATGAGCAGTTCTTC
TRBV7-2,16,TRBD2,few,TRBJ2-1,CASRRQATSGRNEQFF,TGTGCCAGCAGGCGGCAGGCGACTAGCGGGAGGAATGAGCAGTTCTTC
TRBV28,14,NA,NA,TRBJ2-2,CASSLMQTSGELFF,TGTGCCAGCAGTTTAATGCAGACTAGTGGGGAGCTGTTTTTT
TRBV4-1,16,TRBD2,few,TRBJ2-3,CASSQVAGTDADTQYF,TGCGCCAGCAGCCAAGTAGCGGGGACCGACGCAGATACGCAGTATTTT
TRBV28,13,TRBD1,NA,TRBJ2-7,CASSVDRAYEQYF,TGTGCCAGCAGTGTGGACAGGGCTTACGAGCAGTACTTC
TRBV29-1,12,NA,few,TRBJ2-1,CSVADPYNEQFF,TGCAGCGTAGCAGACCCCTACAATGAGCAGTTCTTC
TRBV6-2/TRBV6-3,14,NA,NA,TRBJ2-1,CASRLRAGYNEQFF,TGTGCCAGCCGTCTCAGGGCGGGCTACAATGAGCAGTTCTTC
TRBV5-1,16,TRBD1,NA,TRBJ1-2,CASSQRTGGVGNGYTF,TGCGCCAGCAGCCAGCGGACAGGGGGCGTCGGAAATGGCTACACCTTC
TRBV2,14,TRBD2,NA,TRBJ2-1,CASQIAGGLGKQFF,TGTGCCAGCCAAATAGCGGGAGGCCTCGGTAAGCAGTTCTTC
TRBV27,16,NA,NA,TRBJ2-2,CASSLPGGGATGELFF,TGTGCCAGCAGTCTCCCCGGAGGGGGTGCCACCGGGGAGCTGTTTTTT
TRBV7-3,13,NA,many,TRBJ2-2,CASSLNAPGELFF,TGTGCCAGCAGCTTAAATGCTCCCGGGGAGCTGTTTTTT
TRBV6-5,15,NA,few,TRBJ1-5,CASSAGPGEDQPQHF,TGTGCCAGCAGTGCCGGGCCCGGGGAGGATCAGCCCCAGCATTTT
TRBV28,15,TRBD2,NA,TRBJ2-1,CASSMTSGVYNEQFF,TGTGCCAGCAGTATGACTAGCGGAGTGTACAATGAGCAGTTCTTC
TRBV29-1,14,NA,NA,TRBJ2-5,CSVESLAGVETQYF,TGCAGCGTTGAAAGTTTGGCAGGGGTAGAGACCCAGTACTTC
TRBV14,15,NA,NA,TRBJ2-2,CASSQWLGDTGELFF,TGTGCCAGCAGCCAATGGCTTGGGGACACCGGGGAGCTGTTTTTT
TRBV20-1,14,TRBD2,few,TRBJ2-1,CSGGGLSSYNEQFF,TGCAGTGGGGGGGGTCTAAGCTCCTACAATGAGCAGTTCTTC
TRBV12-3/TRBV12-4,13,TRBD1,NA,TRBJ1-1,CASSRQGRTEAFF,TGTGCCAGCAGCCGACAGGGGAGGACTGAAGCTTTCTTT
TRBV5-1,14,NA,few,TRBJ2-7,CASSSGQITYEQYF,TGCGCCAGCAGCTCCGGACAGATTACCTACGAGCAGTACTTC
TRBV20-1,16,TRBD1,few,TRBJ2-4,CSARDRGQGRGNIQYF,TGCAGTGCTAGAGATAGGGGACAGGGCCGTGGAAACATTCAGTACTTC
TRBV11-2,13,TRBD1,few,TRBJ1-4,CASSAAEQGEKFF,TGTGCCAGCAGCGCAGCTGAACAGGGGGAAAAGTTTTTT
TRBV29-1,15,NA,NA,TRBJ2-2,CSVEDPRGGTGELFF,TGCAGCGTTGAAGATCCCAGGGGGGGCACCGGGGAGCTGTTTTTT